This paragraph reports one T cell receptor (beta chain). Losses at the gene ends were 2 bases for V and 8 bases for J; bases not matched to a gene: 8. The CDR3 runs 14 residues. Germline V gives CDR1 MNHNY, CDR2 SVGAGI (reference sequence). This sample stems from a study of T cell responses to AZD1222 COVID-19 vaccine. The repertoire was sequenced with immunoSEQ multiplex PCR; TCRdb's copy has only in-frame clones and lacks some. The sample has about 67,000 clones; 84% are singletons. This TCR came from an adult in good health. Material: peripheral blood, obtained on day 0 of AZD1222 vaccination. The chain couples TRBV6-6 to TRBJ1-2; 7 bases line up with TRBD1. The CDR3: CASSYRDSLRGYTF. Here the CDR3 DNA reads TGTGCCAGCAGTTACCGGGACAGCCTTCGGGGCTACACCTTC.